The 32 T cell receptor beta chains given below trace back to one sample, sequenced in a study of cytomegalovirus exposure and HLA in healthy donors. Vbeta (60) and Jbeta (13) primers were used in the PCR. The table came from immunoSEQ multiplex PCR; TCRdb's copy has only in-frame clones and leaves some out. The repertoire holds about 150,000 clones, with 68% as singletons. Input material: PBMCs. The receptor set was obtained from a man under 40 in good health and CMV-seropositive.

The chain is built from TRBV10-1 and TRBJ2-3, with 13 bases aligning to TRBD2. CDR1 WNHNN and CDR2 SYGVQD come from the germline V gene (reference sequence). After removal of 2 bases from V and 6 bases from J, the junction contained 2 bases not matched to a gene. This CDR3 is 15 amino acids long. The CDR3 DNA follows: TGCGCCAGCAGTGAGACTAGCGGGAGGGTGGATACGCAGTATTTT. Translated, it gives CASSETSGRVDTQYF.

This clone was counted only a few times. V gene TRBV4-1 combines with J gene TRBJ2-7; 7 bases align to TRBD2. V dropped 0 bases and J dropped 1; count of bases not matched to a gene: 6. CDR1 is MGHRA, CDR2 YSYEKL, per germline. The length of the CDR3 is 16 residues. Here the CDR3 DNA reads TGCGCCAGCAGCCAAGATCTTGAGCGGGGTTCCTACGAGCAGTACTTC. This translates into CASSQDLERGSYEQYF.

The chain employs TRBV7-2 and TRBJ2-1; the D gene is possibly TRBD2 (6 bases). Per the germline V gene, CDR1 is SGHTA and CDR2 is FQGNSA. Trimming left V 5 bases short and J 6 bases short, with 14 bases between. The CDR3 has 14 amino acids. CDR3 protein: CASSPRGGTNEQFF. The DNA for the CDR3 is TGTGCCAGCAGCCCTCGAGGCGGGACCAATGAGCAGTTCTTC.

The V gene is TRBV7-8, the J gene TRBJ1-1, with D unresolved. Germline V gene lookup returns CDR1 SGHVS and CDR2 FQNEAQ. The CDR3 is 14 amino acids. Between the trimmed V and J ends, which lost 5 bases and 3 bases, there was a span of 13 bases. This CDR3 reads CASSLASYDTEAFF. CDR3 bases: TGTGCCAGCAGCCTCGCGAGCTACGACACTGAAGCTTTCTTT.

The V and J genes are TRBV9 and TRBJ2-1; 7 nucleotides line up with TRBD2. In germline, CDR1 is SGDLS, CDR2 YYNGEE. V was clipped by 3 bases and J by 5 bases; unmatched bases: 11. This CDR3 spans 16 amino acids. CDR3 sequence: CASSAGPGTNNNEQFF. The CDR3 coding sequence is TGTGCCAGCAGCGCCGGACCCGGGACTAACAACAATGAGCAGTTCTTC.

The V and J genes are TRBV30 and TRBJ1-4; tentatively, D is TRBD1 (6 bases). Trimming took 2 bases from V and 8 from J, leaving 12 bases between them. Per the germline V gene, CDR1 is GTSNPN and CDR2 is SVGIG (reference sequence). CDR3 length: 13 amino acids. DNA of the CDR3: TGTGCCTGGAGTATAGGGGGGGGCGAAAAACTGTTTTTT. It codes for CAWSIGGGEKLFF.

The rearrangement uses TRBV6-1 and TRBJ1-1; no firm D call. V gave up 5 bases and J gave up 0 bases, with 13 bases separating them. The germline CDR1 and CDR2 sequences are MNHNS and SASEGT. The length of the CDR3 is 15 residues. This CDR3 is CASSLTWALNTEAFF. The CDR3 region has the DNA TGTGCCAGCAGTTTAACTTGGGCCTTGAACACTGAAGCTTTCTTT.

The chain is built from TRBV30 and TRBJ1-1, with unresolved D. V shed 3 bases and J shed 7 bases, with 12 bases lying between them. The CDR3 runs 12 residues. In germline, CDR1 is GTSNPN, CDR2 SVGIG (reference sequence). CDR3 DNA: TGTGCCTGGAGAACAGCTCCAGTTGAAGCTTTCTTT. Protein sequence: CAWRTAPVEAFF.

Only one count was recorded for this clone. The rearrangement joins TRBV2 to TRBJ1-1; 12 bases align to TRBD1. The CDR3 consists of 15 residues. J was trimmed by 7 bases and V by 7 bases; bases with no gene match: 10. Germline loops: CDR1 SNHLY, CDR2 FYNNEI. The CDR3 sequence: CASKPGTGGAHEAFF. CDR3 coding DNA: TGTGCCAGCAAACCGGGGACAGGGGGCGCGCATGAAGCTTTCTTT.

The chain employs TRBV5-1 and TRBJ2-2; 8 positions match TRBD1. This CDR3 region has 16 residues. Germline assignment: CDR1 SGHRS and CDR2 YFSETQ. After removal of 0 bases from V and 7 bases from J, the junction contained 8 bases not matched to a gene. CDR3 DNA: TGCGCCAGCAGCTTGGAGGGCAGGGGGCGCGTCGGGGAGCTGTTTTTT. Amino acid sequence: CASSLEGRGRVGELFF. The complete variable domain, with remaining parts taken from reference TRBV5-1 and TRBJ2-2, reads KAGVTQTPRYLIKTRGQQVTLSCSPISGHRSVSWYQQTPGQGLQFLFEYFSETQRNKGNFPGRFSGRQFSNSRSEMNVSTLELGDSALYLCASSLEGRGRVGELFFGEGSRLTVL.

The rearrangement joins TRBV28 to TRBJ1-5; D might be TRBD1 (5 bases). The CDR3 is 13 residues long. V lost 7 bases, J lost 8 bases, and 15 bases lay in between. CDR1 and CDR2 from the germline V gene are MDHEN and SYDVKM. The CDR3 DNA is TGTGCCAGCACCCTCGGGGGGTGGGAGCCCCAGCATTTT. Translating it yields CASTLGGWEPQHF.

The gene calls are TRBV7-2 and TRBJ2-3, with D possibly being TRBD2 (6 bases). The CDR3 covers 17 residues. Germline V gene sequence: CDR1 SGHTA, CDR2 FQGNSA. Trimming pared 6 bases from V and 2 bases from J, leaving 21 bases between. The CDR3 loop reads CASRFIAGTGTTDTQYF. CDR3 DNA: TGTGCCAGCAGATTCATCGCCGGGACTGGAACCACAGATACGCAGTATTTT.

This clone has a handful of counts. Germline and junction disagree at one end, which may indicate a read error. The chain has TRBV4-2 and TRBJ2-7; no reliable D call. This CDR3 region has 12 residues. The V gene's germline CDR1 is LGHNA and CDR2 YNFKEQ. The CDR3 coding sequence is TGTGCCAGCAGCCAAGAATCCTTCGAGCAGTACTTC. It specifies CASSQESFEQYF.

The chain has TRBV5-1 and TRBJ1-2; D perhaps matches TRBD1 (5 bases). Trimming took off 5 bases at V and 4 bases at J, with 15 bases between the two ends. The CDR3 is made up of 14 amino acids. CDR1 is SGHRS, CDR2 YFSETQ, per germline. The CDR3 nucleotides read TGCGCCAGCAGTATGGGGGGACTGGGCTATGGCTACACCTTC. This translates into CASSMGGLGYGYTF.

The rearrangement links TRBV10-1 to TRBJ2-3; D is possibly TRBD1 (6 bases). The CDR3 is 15 residues long. CDR1 and CDR2 from the germline V gene are WNHNN and SYGVQD (reference sequence). V was shortened by 5 bases and J by 6 bases, with 18 bases between the two germline ends. CDR3 sequence reads: CASSPGQRLMDTQYF. The CDR3 coding sequence is TGCGCCAGCAGTCCGGGACAAAGACTCATGGATACGCAGTATTTT.

The chain uses TRBV30 and TRBJ2-1, with TRBD1 matching 7 bases. J lost 3 bases, V lost 5 bases, and 4 bases had no gene match. The CDR3 loop spans 13 amino acids. CDR1 is GTSNPN and CDR2 is SVGIG in the germline V gene (reference sequence). CDR3 loop: CAWSGTDYNEQFF. The DNA for the CDR3 is TGTGCCTGGTCGGGGACAGACTACAATGAGCAGTTCTTC. Filled out from reference TRBV30 and TRBJ2-1, the complete variable domain reads SQTIHQWPATLVQPVGSPLSLECTVEGTSNPNLYWYRQAAGRGLQLLFYSVGIGQISSEVPQNLSASRPQDRQFILSSKKLLLSDSGFYLCAWSGTDYNEQFFGPGTRLTVL.

This clone occurred once. V gene TRBV19 combines with J gene TRBJ1-5; possibly TRBD1 for D (5 bases). The germline CDR1 and CDR2 sequences are LNHDA and SQIVND (reference sequence). The V gene lost 5 bases and the J gene lost 6 bases, with 14 bases spanning the gap. The CDR3 spans 14 residues. Here the CDR3 reads CASSAQGVVQPQHF. DNA of the CDR3: TGTGCCAGTAGTGCCCAGGGTGTTGTTCAGCCCCAGCATTTT.

The rearrangement links TRBV4-1 to TRBJ1-1; D is undetermined. Trimming took off 8 bases at V and 0 bases at J, with 22 bases between the two ends. Germline-derived CDR1 and CDR2 are MGHRA and YSYEKL. The CDR3 loop spans 17 amino acids. DNA for the CDR3: TGCGCCAGCGGCAGAAGCGCAACGTCGGGGATGAACACTGAAGCTTTCTTT. Amino acid sequence: CASGRSATSGMNTEAFF.

Concerning this clone itself: The same CDR3 arises from other DNA sequences in this sample as well. The rearrangement joins TRBV5-1 to TRBJ2-3, with 7 bases identical to TRBD2. Germline-derived CDR1 and CDR2 are SGHRS and YFSETQ. CDR3 length equals 15 residues. With 0 bases clipped from V and 3 bases from J, the junction kept 4 bases outside the gene matches. CDR3 sequence reads: CASSLAAGDTDTQYF. For the CDR3, the DNA is TGCGCCAGCAGCTTGGCGGCGGGAGATACAGATACGCAGTATTTT.

This sequence joins TRBV18 and TRBJ1-2, with 9 bases fitting TRBD1. This CDR3 has 17 amino acids. Germline loops: CDR1 KGHSH, CDR2 LQKENI. J lost 6 bases, V lost 8 bases, and 19 bases had no gene match. CDR3 bases: TGTGCCAGCCTCAGCCCGCGGACAGGGGATTTACTAAATGGCTACACCTTC. The encoded protein is CASLSPRTGDLLNGYTF.

This rearrangement joins TRBV9 to TRBJ2-3; the D gene is possibly TRBD1 (6 bases). The CDR3 length is 16 residues. V lost 0 bases, J lost 2 bases, and 13 bases lay in between. Germline V gene sequence: CDR1 SGDLS, CDR2 YYNGEE. In nucleotides, the CDR3 is TGTGCCAGCAGCGTAGGAGGGGGTGATTACACAGATACGCAGTATTTT. The encoded protein is CASSVGGGDYTDTQYF.

This chain connects TRBV21-1 to TRBJ2-3; TRBD1 is the table's D call and was not checked against the DNA. TRBV21-1 is a known pseudogene. The CDR3 length is 16 residues. CDR3 in amino acids: CASSKWVQVQGDTQYF. For the CDR3, the DNA is TGTGCCAGCAGCAAATGGGTACAGGTCCAAGGAGATACGCAGTATTTT.

Comment on this clone: A junction boundary mismatches the germline segment, possibly from a read error. The chain carries TRBV28 and TRBJ1-2, with D perhaps TRBD1 (5 bases). The CDR3 sequence is 14 residues long. Germline V gene sequence: CDR1 MDHEN, CDR2 SYDVKM. The CDR3 nucleotides read TGTGCCAGCTCCCCTTTGGGGACTAAGTATGGCTACACCTTC. Translated: CASSPLGTKYGYTF.

This chain connects TRBV30 to TRBJ2-4, with 8 bases fitting TRBD1. The CDR3 consists of 15 residues. Germline V gene sequence: CDR1 GTSNPN, CDR2 SVGIG (reference sequence). J was trimmed by 1 base and V by 3 bases; bases with no gene match: 5. The CDR3 sequence is CAWRRRQGAKNIQYF. Written as DNA, the CDR3 is TGTGCCTGGAGAAGACGACAGGGGGCCAAAAACATTCAGTACTTC.

This sequence joins TRBV6-5 and TRBJ1-4, with 9 nucleotides matching TRBD1. Germline CDR1 MNHEY, CDR2 SVGAGI. This CDR3 region has 14 residues. Trimming removed 4 bases from V and 5 bases from J; junction bases left unmatched: 2. As DNA, the CDR3 is TGTGCCAGCAGTTTGGACAGGGGAAATGAAAAACTGTTTTTT. It is translated as CASSLDRGNEKLFF.

The table lists this clone with a few counts. The V call is TRBV7-2, the J call TRBJ2-1; 7 positions match TRBD1. Trimming at V came to 5 bases and at J to 5 bases, leaving 9 bases not matched to a gene. Germline loops: CDR1 SGHTA, CDR2 FQGNSA. The CDR3 covers 15 residues. The CDR3 is CASSAGGLLNNEQFF. Here the CDR3 DNA reads TGTGCCAGCAGCGCAGGGGGTCTATTAAACAATGAGCAGTTCTTC. Variable domain in full (rest from reference TRBV7-2 and TRBJ2-1): GAGVSQSPSNKVTEKGKDVELRCDPISGHTALYWYRQSLGQGLEFLIYFQGNSAPDKSGLPSDRFSAERTGGSVSTLTIQRTQQEDSAVYLCASSAGGLLNNEQFFGPGTRLTVL.

This chain uses TRBV4-1 with TRBJ1-4, with D possibly being TRBD1 (5 bases). The V end was cut by 2 bases, the J end by 0 bases, with 7 bases between. The CDR3 is made up of 15 amino acids. CDR1 and CDR2 from the germline V gene are MGHRA and YSYEKL. The CDR3 here is CASSQTTATNEKLFF. CDR3 DNA: TGCGCCAGCAGCCAAACGACAGCAACTAATGAAAAACTGTTTTTT.

This clone appeared once. The chain links TRBV27 to TRBJ2-7; the D is unclear. CDR3 size: 13 residues. V was clipped by 5 bases and J by 1 base, with 9 bases between them. Germline values: CDR1 MNHEY, CDR2 SMNVEV (reference sequence). The chain's CDR3 is CASSRAGSYEQYF. In DNA form, the CDR3 reads TGTGCCAGCAGTCGCGCCGGGTCCTACGAGCAGTACTTC.

This chain connects TRBV6-1 to TRBJ2-5; D not resolved. CDR3 length equals 14 residues. Germline V gene lookup returns CDR1 MNHNS and CDR2 SASEGT. V lost 3 bases to trimming and J lost 0 bases, with 8 bases between them. The CDR3: CASSDYKNQETQYF. As DNA, the CDR3 is TGTGCCAGCAGTGATTATAAAAACCAAGAGACCCAGTACTTC.

The chain employs TRBV27 and TRBJ2-7, with a tentative D call TRBD2 (6 bases). Trimming removed 3 bases at V and 6 bases at J, with 12 bases between. There are 13 residues in the CDR3. Germline CDR1 and CDR2: MNHEY and SMNVEV (reference sequence). CDR3 in amino acids: CASSFVAAGEQYF. CDR3 DNA: TGTGCCAGCAGTTTCGTGGCAGCGGGCGAGCAGTACTTC.

The chain couples TRBV28 to TRBJ2-5; possible D gene TRBD1, 6 bases. Germline V gene lookup returns CDR1 MDHEN and CDR2 SYDVKM. The CDR3 has 16 amino acids. The V gene lost 5 bases and the J gene lost 7 bases, with 23 bases spanning the gap. CDR3 in amino acids: CASSPTQDSWVATQYF. In nucleotides, the CDR3 is TGTGCCAGCAGTCCGACCCAGGACAGTTGGGTAGCGACCCAGTACTTC.

This clone was seen a few times. V is TRBV5-6 and J is TRBJ1-1; 10 nucleotides agree with TRBD1. This CDR3 has 14 residues. V lost 1 base to trimming and J lost 5 bases; unmatched junction nucleotides: 2. The germline V gene has CDR1 SGHDT and CDR2 YYEEEE. The CDR3 reads CASSLWDRGTEAFF. The CDR3 DNA reads as TGTGCCAGCAGCTTGTGGGACAGGGGAACTGAAGCTTTCTTT.